Below, 26 T cell receptor beta chains from the same sample are listed, as sequenced in a study of blood T cells in healthy people across ages. A second PCR of 7 to 11 cycles used a sample-barcoded 5' primer and a J-beta primer mix. TCRdb fed the 5' RACE reads into MiXCR, producing one record per CDR3 protein. The profile shows approximately 1,700,000 distinct CDR3 sequences, about 39% of them singletons. Sequencing used blood. The source of these receptors is a human donor in good health.

The chain joins TRBV9 to TRBJ1-2, with 7 bases that match TRBD1. The J segment lost 6 bases and the V segment lost 3 bases, leaving 5 bases of the junction unmatched. Germline V gene lookup returns CDR1 SGDLS and CDR2 YYNGEE. The CDR3 has 13 residues. CDR3 DNA: TGTGCCAGCAGCGGAGGGGGCGCGGATGGCTACACCTTC. Its protein product is CASSGGGADGYTF.

This clonotype turned up a few times. The chain employs TRBV27 and TRBJ2-3; D is perhaps TRBD2 (6 bases). This CDR3 comprises 17 residues. V gave up 0 bases and J gave up 2 bases, with 15 bases separating them. From germline, CDR1 is MNHEY and CDR2 SMNVEV (reference sequence). The chain's CDR3 is CASSLSQGERVTDTQYF. Here the CDR3 DNA reads TGTGCCAGCAGTTTATCTCAAGGAGAGCGGGTCACAGATACGCAGTATTTT.

This clonotype was seen a handful of times. The chain combines TRBV20-1 with TRBJ1-1; no firm D call. Germline assignment: CDR1 DFQATT and CDR2 SNEGSKA (reference sequence). V was pared by 0 bases and J by 3 bases, with 14 bases between. This CDR3 spans 15 amino acids. This chain's CDR3 is CSARDLREYDTEAFF. The CDR3 coding sequence is TGCAGTGCTAGAGATCTAAGGGAATACGACACTGAAGCTTTCTTT.

Of note for this clonotype: A much larger clone differs by one base, so this may be a read error. The chain recombines TRBV6-2 or TRBV6-3 with TRBJ1-4; D gene ambiguous. This CDR3 is built from 14 residues. Germline CDR1 and CDR2: MNHEY and SVGEGT. The CDR3 region is CASSRTGSHEKRFF. In DNA, the CDR3 is TGTGCCAGCAGTAGAACGGGGAGTCACGAAAAACGGTTTTTT.

The V and J genes are TRBV28 and TRBJ1-2; D call uncertain. V was cut by 3 bases and J by 6 bases, with 11 bases left in between. Germline V lookup: CDR1 MDHEN, CDR2 SYDVKM. The CDR3 runs 13 residues. CDR3 residues: CASSFTGYNGYTF. The CDR3 DNA reads as TGTGCCAGCAGTTTCACTGGATACAATGGCTACACCTTC.

V is TRBV5-1 and J is TRBJ2-3; D is ambiguous. This CDR3 has 15 residues. In germline, CDR1 is SGHRS, CDR2 YFSETQ. Trimming took 4 bases from V and 1 from J, leaving 13 bases between them. CDR3 protein: CASSPSSPRTDTQYF. The CDR3 nucleotides are TGCGCCAGCAGCCCTAGTAGTCCCCGCACAGATACGCAGTATTTT.

This clonotype has just a few counts. The chain uses TRBV6-2 or TRBV6-3 and TRBJ2-1; perhaps TRBD2 as D (6 bases). The germline gives CDR1 MNHEY, CDR2 SVGEGT. This CDR3 has 14 amino acids. V gave up 5 bases and J gave up 7 bases, with 15 bases separating them. CDR3 protein: CASSRDSQVNEQFF. Here the CDR3 DNA reads TGTGCCAGCAGTAGGGACTCCCAAGTAAATGAGCAGTTCTTC.

J is TRBJ2-7 and V is TRBV4-3; D not resolved. Trimming pared 4 bases from V and 5 bases from J, leaving 15 bases between. In germline, CDR1 is LGHNA, CDR2 YSLEER. The CDR3 is 14 residues long. The CDR3: CASSRISEVHEQYF. In nucleotides, the CDR3 is TGCGCCAGCAGCCGTATATCGGAAGTCCACGAGCAGTACTTC.

In its sample, this clonotype was seen a few times. The rearrangement joins TRBV20-1 to TRBJ2-3; D gene uncertain. This CDR3 has 16 amino acids. The ends were cut back, 5 bases at V and 7 bases at J, with 25 bases in the middle. Germline V gene lookup returns CDR1 DFQATT and CDR2 SNEGSKA (reference sequence). This CDR3 reads CSAPLAGRWYGNTQYF. Here the CDR3 DNA reads TGCAGTGCTCCCCTGGCTGGCAGGTGGTATGGGAATACGCAGTATTTT.

The chain employs TRBV12-3 or TRBV12-4 and TRBJ2-4; 7 nucleotides match TRBD1. The DNA end is a closer match to TRBJ2-5, so the J assignment may be wrong. CDR3 length: 14 amino acids. The CDR3 loop is CASSSPPRGETQYF. CDR3 DNA: TGTGCCAGCAGTTCCCCCCCCAGGGGGGAGACCCAGTACTTC.

This chain joins TRBV27 and TRBJ1-5; TRBD1 matches at 11 bases. CDR3 length: 16 residues. J gave up 1 base and V 5 bases, and 4 bases lay outside the gene matches. CDR1 and CDR2 from the germline V gene are MNHEY and SMNVEV (reference sequence). The CDR3 loop is CASSAGQGVSNQPQHF. The CDR3 nucleotides read TGTGCCAGCAGTGCGGGACAGGGGGTGAGCAATCAGCCCCAGCATTTT.

This chain connects TRBV20-1 to TRBJ2-1; D is perhaps TRBD1 or TRBD2 (6 bases each). The CDR3 covers 12 residues. Germline V CDR1 and CDR2: DFQATT, SNEGSKA (reference sequence). V shed 8 bases and J shed 8 bases, with 16 bases lying between them. This chain's CDR3 is CSTDTRGHEQFF. Written as DNA, the CDR3 is TGCAGTACCGACACCCGGGGGCATGAGCAGTTCTTC.

This chain uses TRBV20-1 with TRBJ1-6; TRBD1 is a possible D gene (5 bases). In germline, CDR1 is DFQATT, CDR2 SNEGSKA (reference sequence). The CDR3 is 14 amino acids. V was pared by 4 bases and J by 2 bases, with 9 bases between. Here the CDR3 reads CSAIRQTYNSPLHF. Here the CDR3 DNA reads TGCAGTGCTATTAGACAGACCTATAATTCACCCCTCCACTTT.

This clonotype has a handful of counts. A read error may account for a junction end that differs from germline. The chain joins TRBV7-3 to TRBJ1-1, with D possibly matching TRBD1 (6 bases). There are 13 residues in the CDR3. Per germline, CDR1 SGHTA and CDR2 FQGTGA. In DNA, the CDR3 is TGTGCCAGCAGCTTAAGCAGGGACACTGACGCTTTCTTT. The encoded protein is CASSLSRDTDAFF. The full variable domain, completed using reference TRBV7-3 and TRBJ1-1, is GAGVSQTPSNKVTEKGKYVELRCDPISGHTALYWYRQSLGQGPEFLIYFQGTGAADDSGLPNDRFFAVRPEGSVSTLKIQRTERGDSAVYLCASSLSRDTDAFFGQGTRLTVV.

This clonotype came up once. V and J are TRBV29-1 and TRBJ2-5; maybe TRBD2 (6 bases). Germline V gene sequence: CDR1 SQVTM, CDR2 ANQGSEA. V dropped 7 bases and J dropped 5 bases, with 17 bases sitting between them. The length of the CDR3 is 13 residues. CDR3 amino acids: CSAGEVTWETQYF. In DNA, the CDR3 is TGCAGCGCCGGGGAGGTTACTTGGGAGACCCAGTACTTC.

For the CDR3, the DNA is TGTGCCAGCAGCGCCACCCTACAGGGAAACTATGGCTACACCTTC. Translated, it gives CASSATLQGNYGYTF. The chain uses TRBV9 and TRBJ1-2, with TRBD1 as a possible D gene (6 bases). CDR1 is SGDLS and CDR2 is YYNGEE in the germline V gene. The germline V and J ends were trimmed by 3 bases and 2 bases, with 14 bases remaining between them. This CDR3 has 15 residues.

In this sample, this clonotype turned up once. The chain combines TRBV12-3 or TRBV12-4 with TRBJ1-2; the D is unclear. Trimming took off 2 bases at V and 10 bases at J, with 14 bases between the two ends. This CDR3 spans 13 amino acids. The CDR3 DNA follows: TGTGCCAGCAGTTTAACAGAGACAAACGACTACACCTTC. Its translation: CASSLTETNDYTF.

J is TRBJ2-4 and V is TRBV19; D is possibly TRBD1 (6 bases). The J call is in doubt because the DNA end fits TRBJ2-7 better. This CDR3 is 14 amino acids long. The germline CDR1 and CDR2 sequences are LNHDA and SQIVND (reference sequence). The CDR3 coding sequence is TGTGCCAGTAGTACAAACCAGGGGACGGACGAGCAGTACTTC. As protein: CASSTNQGTDEQYF.

The gene calls are TRBV12-3 or TRBV12-4 and TRBJ1-5; D gene unclear. CDR3 length: 14 amino acids. V shed 5 bases and J shed 8 bases, with 16 bases lying between them. The DNA for the CDR3 is TGTGCCAGCAGTGGCCAGATTGGGGATGAGCCCCAGCATTTT. It specifies CASSGQIGDEPQHF.

The chain couples TRBV5-1 to TRBJ2-3, with D tentatively TRBD2 (6 bases). The CDR3 extends over 14 amino acids. Trimming took off 9 bases at V and 6 bases at J, with 20 bases between the two ends. Germline V gene lookup returns CDR1 SGHRS and CDR2 YFSETQ. The CDR3 DNA reads as TGCGCCACCTCCATGGCCGCGGGGAGGGATACGCAGTATTTT. Translating it yields CATSMAAGRDTQYF.

The V gene is TRBV20-1, the J gene TRBJ2-3, with D maybe TRBD1 (6 bases). The V and J ends lost 5 bases and 0 bases respectively, with 15 bases between them. The CDR3 runs to 15 residues. CDR1 is DFQATT and CDR2 is SNEGSKA in the germline V gene (reference sequence). CDR3 bases: TGCAGTGCTCCAAAACAGGGCCTTAGCACAGATACGCAGTATTTT. Translating gives CSAPKQGLSTDTQYF.

The chain uses TRBV5-1 and TRBJ2-1; 9 bases are shared with TRBD2. The germline CDR1 and CDR2 sequences are SGHRS and YFSETQ. V gave up 1 base and J gave up 4 bases; unmatched junction bases: 6. CDR3 size: 16 residues. The CDR3 DNA reads as TGCGCCAGCAGCTTGCCCAGCGGGGGGAATTACAATGAGCAGTTCTTC. It encodes CASSLPSGGNYNEQFF.

This clonotype showed up just a few times. This chain uses TRBV28 with TRBJ2-1, with no clear D. CDR3 size: 17 residues. Germline V lookup: CDR1 MDHEN, CDR2 SYDVKM. V lost 4 bases and J lost 0, with 16 bases in between. The CDR3 region has the DNA TGTGCCAGCAGTTCGGAATCTGTCGCTAGCTCCTACAATGAGCAGTTCTTC. Translated, it gives CASSSESVASSYNEQFF.

The J gene is TRBJ1-5, the V gene TRBV5-5; D ambiguous. Germline V gene sequence: CDR1 SGHKS, CDR2 YYEKEE (reference sequence). V was pared by 1 base and J by 0 bases, with 8 bases between. The CDR3 sequence is 15 residues long. In nucleotides, the CDR3 is TGTGCCAGCAGCTTGTCACTGATTAGCAATCAGCCCCAGCATTTT. This encodes CASSLSLISNQPQHF. Together with reference TRBV5-5 and TRBJ1-5, the CDR3 gives the full variable domain: DAGVTQSPTHLIKTRGQQVTLRCSPISGHKSVSWYQQVLGQGPQFIFQYYEKEERGRGNFPDRFSARQFPNYSSELNVNALLLGDSALYLCASSLSLISNQPQHFGDGTRLSIL.

The genes are TRBV12-3 or TRBV12-4 and TRBJ1-2; 7 bases line up with TRBD1. The V gene end was trimmed by 4 bases and the J gene end by 4 bases; junction bases not matched to a gene: 9. The length of the CDR3 is 15 residues. CDR3 DNA sequence: TGTGCCAGCAGTTCCCCGGGCAGGGGGTTCTATGGCTACACCTTC. It is translated as CASSSPGRGFYGYTF.

The chain employs TRBV2 and TRBJ1-6; TRBD1 matches at 7 bases. The germline V gene encodes CDR1 SNHLY and CDR2 FYNNEI. The CDR3 loop spans 15 amino acids. The V segment lost 4 bases and the J segment 5 bases; nucleotides outside the gene matches: 5. CDR3 sequence: CASSVRGGDNSPLHF. In nucleotides, the CDR3 is TGTGCCAGCAGTGTCCGAGGGGGCGATAATTCACCCCTCCACTTT.